The entry below gives a single TCR beta chain sequence along with its context. It lacks a known antigen. Per-base qualities were not stored, and no clone one base away is much larger. These data originate in a study of blood T cells in healthy people across ages (dated by TCRdb to the mid-2010s). Context from the whole study: In model experiments, template switching captured roughly one uniquely barcoded TCR beta cDNA molecule for every two T cells. To track age-related changes in TCR beta repertoire diversity, the study relied on deep sequencing normalized with unique cDNA molecular identifiers. The donors were split into four age groups: young (average about 16 years), middle-aged (around 40), aged (around 67) and long-lived (approximately 80). To avoid experimental bias, donors of different ages were randomly spread across the sequencing lanes. The study analyzed two additional independent replicas of 1 million unique cDNA reads from the same blood draw for two donors, one aged 18 to 30 and one aged 80 or older.

Library creation used 5' RACE. Data came from an Illumina HiSeq 2500. A second PCR of about 6 to 12 cycles was run with a J-beta primer mix and a sample-barcoded 5' primer. Each TCR beta cDNA molecule received a unique molecular identifier from a template-switch 5' adaptor carrying 12 random nucleotides. At least 2.5 million CDR3-containing paired-end reads were obtained from each sample. The Mint cDNA synthesis kit, primed by a TRBC-specific oligonucleotide, was used to synthesize first-strand cDNA from all RNA. After uracil-DNA glycosylase treatment, a first 18-cycle PCR used universal primers M1SS and BC2_uni_R on all cDNA. Turning to the authors' computational methods: For normalization, 1 million high-quality reads, each with a distinct molecular identifier, were randomly selected from each sample. Instead of being binned into consensus sequences, reads that shared molecular identifiers were thrown out. CDR3 identification, clonotype clustering and error correction used MiTCR with a Q25 quality threshold and the strictest error-elimination algorithm. A nonparametric unseen species model with Euler transformation was used to estimate lower-bound total TCR beta diversity. TCRdb reprocessing: public reads trimmed at Q25 with fastp, clones called with MiXCR, in-frame beta chains kept. CDR3 protein duplicates are merged, each entry listing the most common genes and DNA. For this entry, the V and J calls and clone size follow TCRdb and not the study's own pipeline. The sample data list 730,000 or so distinct CDR3 sequences, and around 46% of these were observed just once. Of the sample, 20% to 25% is held by the ten largest clones.

Study-wide conclusions, independent of this receptor: Bulk unsorted PBMC profiling prevented conclusive comparison of naive and antigen-experienced compartments. Donor CMV infection status was unknown, potentially confounding age-related changes in expanded clonotypes. Observed TCR beta diversity correlated strongly with the percentage of naive T cells measured by flow cytometry. Total diversity estimates from one million sequenced T cells were considered lower bounds and underestimates. Observed TCR beta diversity per million T cells fell roughly linearly with age, and a significant reduction was already apparent by age around 40. The long-lived group showed more naive CD4+ T cells, fewer expanded clones and increased TCR diversity than the aged group, suggesting age selection.

Inclusive of the bounding cysteine and phenylalanine, the CDR3 is 13 residues long. Solely the CDR3 DNA is kept, with 39 bases framed from the first base. V loses 4 bases of germline sequence and J loses 8 bases, and the interval between the two ends is 15 bases. As encoded in the germline V gene, CDR1 is SGHRS while CDR2 is YFSETQ. The donors were about 40 Caucasian individuals from Russia, aged roughly 6 to 100 years, who were systemically healthy. Each donor gave about 10 milliliters of peripheral blood, drawn into EDTA-treated Vacutainer tubes. Ficoll-Paque density-gradient centrifugation was used to isolate PBMCs, with at least 7 million per sample. Total RNA was extracted from PBMCs with Trizol reagent, with at least 5.5 micrograms obtained per sample. For every donor, flow cytometry on a PBMC aliquot measured the percentage of naive CD45RAhigh/CD27high T cells.

Sequenced input: blood. The TCR sequence derives from an older woman in good health. Here the chain combines TRBV5-1 and TRBJ1-2, with TRBD1 as a weak D call on 6 bases. The DNA reads TGCGCCAGCAGCCTTAGAGGACAGAGCGGCTACACCTTC. Protein translation: CASSLRGQSGYTF.